The rows below give T cell receptor beta chains drawn from one sample of a study of CD8+CD57+ T cells in acquired aplastic anemia. TCRdb redid the calling of the reads with MiXCR, one entry per CDR3 protein. Of roughly 250,000 distinct CDR3 sequences detected, 82% appear once; the ten largest clones hold less than 50%. The sequenced sample consisted of sorted CD4+, CD8+, or CD8+CD57+ T cells (not recorded which) from PBMCs. Receptors originate from a human donor with aplastic anemia. CDR3s leave out the opening cysteine and the closing phenylalanine or tryptophan.

>TRBV9
ASSPPRRRTLKY
>TRBV9
ATSVGSDPQSLD
>TRBV15
ASSKGSDNQPQR
>TRBV2
ASLLNPGQGAPEQY
>TRBV9
ASRLDGKVNTEAF
>TRBV15
ASSLAGSQDTQY
>TRBV7-1
ASSSGQYTEAF
>TRBV11-3
ASSPFGQETQY
>TRBV7-8
ASSLGGGPDRHNVLT
>TRBV24-1
ATSDTTGEQY
>TRBV7-2
ASSPGREAF
>TRBV19
ASRESYSANYGYT
>TRBV20-1
SADGAGGSLDEQF
>TRBV9
ASSLAECPHMKN
>TRBV2
ASSLGRDGTVYGYT
>TRBV11-3
ASSLALASYNEQF
>TRBV11-1
ASGDEAKDTQY
>TRBV9
ASSVGRDTQVYGYT
>TRBV10-3
AISESDTDTQY
>TRBV7-9
AGQVTRGTQYFET
>TRBV7-6
ASSQIDREVDGYT
>TRBV7-2
ASSSRVGPDTGELF
>TRBV9
ASSHSVNTEAF
>TRBV2
ASSKGYTDGQY
>TRBV9
ASSGGSEHTATY
>TRBV5-6
ASSALPGDQETQY
>TRBV20-1
SARKASGGIQETQY
>TRBV5-5
ASSVARGNQPQH
>TRBV7-3
ASSLTGCPDKQY
>TRBV7-8
ASSLGGGAYNPPLH
>TRBV20-1
SARGTGTTEAF
>TRBV9
ASSLGASGDNEY
>TRBV7-9
ASSLVPRELIFGF
>TRBV5-5
ASSFGTADYSGNTIY
>TRBV19
ATSRTQENTEAF
>TRBV7-9
ASSPRTGLNANLF
>TRBV7-3
ASSSAGCLYTHY
>TRBV11-2
ASSNPGGTDTQY
>TRBV5-6
ASSLEVGGYNSPLH
>TRBV7-2
ASSLAGTPDTEDF
>TRBV24-1
ATLDGGTGEQF
>TRBV7-9
ASSREGDGLVYGYT
>TRBV7-8
ASRDEAADTAF
>TRBV20-1
SAARGNEQF
>TRBV2
ASSSRGIGTGELF
>TRBV2
ASSDGGMQGLS
>TRBV7-9
ASSLERGGLVYHY
>TRBV11-3
ASSLEGAAYEQY
>TRBV2
ASGEVGTETQY
>TRBV9
ASGGAGGPDTQY
>TRBV7-3
ASSLGGPPKFTP
>TRBV19
ASSMARGLGKQF
>TRBV7-9
ASSGEGHPKTGYT
>TRBV5-4
ASSFTSAMSSSSGQH